The 2 T cell receptor beta chains reported below all come from one sample, sequenced in a study of regulatory T cells in long-lasting Graves disease. With iRepertoire HTBI primers and Arm-PCR of CDR3 regions, TCR beta libraries were built. One entry per CDR3 protein results from TCRdb running MiXCR on the multiplex PCR reads. The sample contains approximately 470,000 distinct CDR3 sequences, around 21% of which appear only once. Noted time point: persistent/refractory GD, antithyroid drugs over 5 years with positive TRAb. PBMC RNA served as the TCR library source. The starting material was peripheral blood mononuclear cells (PBMCs), obtained when the disease was refractory, from a patient treated with antithyroid drugs. The receptors were gathered from a female donor with Graves disease.

This clonotype was observed at least ten times. The J gene is TRBJ1-6, the V gene TRBV20-1; 7 bases are shared with TRBD1. The junction had 7 bases not matched to a gene; V was cut back by 5 bases and J by 0 bases. Germline values: CDR1 DFQATT, CDR2 SNEGSKA (reference sequence). This CDR3 has 16 amino acids. Here the CDR3 reads CSARRGLSSYNSPLHF. The CDR3 region has the DNA TGCAGTGCTCGTAGGGGGCTGAGCTCCTATAATTCACCCCTCCACTTT.

This clonotype was seen a few times. The chain combines TRBV20-1 with TRBJ1-5; tentative D call: TRBD1 (5 bases). CDR1 DFQATT and CDR2 SNEGSKA come from the germline V gene (reference sequence). Trimming removed 5 bases from V and 4 bases from J, with 15 bases in between. This CDR3 comprises 14 residues. CDR3 DNA: TGCAGTGCTGGGGACTCCGGGATTAATCAGCCCCAGCATTTT. This gives the protein CSAGDSGINQPQHF.